This T cell receptor beta chain is from a study of shared clonotypes between healthy human individuals. Repertoires were generated with immunoSEQ multiplex PCR, while TCRdb's copy carries only in-frame clones and drops some. Of around 1.1 million clones listed, 60% to 85% are singletons. Germline lookup yields CDR1 SGHNT and CDR2 YYREEE (reference sequence). The CDR3 runs to 17 residues. V was shortened by 3 bases and J by 2 bases, with 20 bases between the two germline ends. V usage is TRBV5-4 and J usage is TRBJ1-2, with a weak D call TRBD1 (5 bases). The receptor was isolated from a man aged 18 to 29 in good health. Some clones in this sample may be carry-over from other donors' samples. Sequencing input: memory CD4+ T cells from PBMCs. Subset here: CD45RA-negative fraction. The CDR3 DNA is TGTGCCAGCAGCTGGGGACCCGGGGCGGAGACAAACTATGGCTACACCTTC. Its translation: CASSWGPGAETNYGYTF.